This T cell receptor beta chain was recovered during a study of T cell responses to AZD1222 COVID-19 vaccine (dated by TCRdb to the early 2020s). Background for the entire study: TCR sequencing covered more than 230 trial participants: 200 to 210 given two doses of AZD1222 and 26 given two doses of MenACWY control vaccine. Enrollment into the trials was organized by age into subgroups of 18-55, 56-69 and 70-plus years, and those subgroups contained roughly 150, 30 and 60 TCR-sequenced participants, respectively. What the authors observed across the whole study: The 56-69-year group was small, and its depth increase did not reach significance, likely because of low power. After two AZD1222 doses, spike-specific TCR breadth and depth were significantly higher than at day 0 and than in MenACWY recipients. Conclusions about previously exposed vaccinees are limited because only six or seven AZD1222 recipients were SARS-CoV-2 seropositive at baseline. CD4 TCRs associated with the vaccine covered the entire spike protein, and the dominant responses were in regions 160-218 and 743-854. Participants were mostly white British, with more females than males. The authors suggested clonal diversity may have been underestimated. No day 14 peak-response samples were available, so repertoires were characterized only after the peak T cell response. Epitopes outside the regions mutated in the B.1.351 and B.1.1.7 variants were reportedly recognized by nearly half of the unique spike-specific TCRs.

Clipping removes 5 bases from V and 1 base from J, with 11 as the unmatched junction base count. CDR1 SGHNT and CDR2 YENEEA are derived from the germline V gene. The CDR3 spans 17 residues, from the cysteine through the phenylalanine. Only the CDR3 region is kept as DNA, spanning 51 bases read in frame from base 1. The sample's time point label, decoded: baseline before first vaccination. Explained via the paper, the treatment or condition label denotes: meningococcal conjugate vaccine given as trial control. Vaccinee samples were obtained from the UK trials COV001 and COV002, which included a single-blind randomized controlled phase 2/3 trial of AZD1222 (ChAdOx1 nCoV-19) in healthy adults. For TCRbeta chain sequencing, PBMC samples from trial participants were taken at day 0 and at day 28 after the second dose. The CDR3 regions of human TCRbeta chains were analyzed by immunosequencing. From the authors' description of their analysis: TCRs in the repertoires were compared against a reference library of SARS-CoV-2-specific TCRs that had been generated with the MIRA antigen-specificity platform. Breadth was defined as the fraction of unique TCRs that were SARS-CoV-2-associated. Depth was defined as the fraction of total T cells that were SARS-CoV-2-associated. Using the MIRA data, each spike-specific TCR was mapped to the spike region that the TCR reacts to and placed in a CD4 or CD8 class. Log10-transformed breadth and depth values were compared by one-way ANOVA with Sidak's multiple comparisons tests. The table comes from immuneACCESS by way of TCRdb, which keeps in-frame sequences with V and J called. Part of the clones is missing from these tables; in studies checked, under half for an unresolved V gene and the rest for unknown reasons. The V and J calls and clone size were taken over from that table, and D and trimming were inferred from the DNA. This sample gives about 140,000 clones in total; more than 85% of them show up just once. More than 0.85% of the sample rests with the top ten.

On this clone itself: Its antigen is unknown. Nothing much larger sits one base from this clone, and base qualities are not available.

The source material was peripheral blood, sampled on day 0 of MenACWY control vaccination. This sequence was found in an adult in good health. The chain is made from TRBV11-3 and TRBJ2-1; 7 central nucleotides agree with TRBD1. The nucleotides read TGTGCCAGCAGCGGGACAGCCAACCCCGGGTCCTACAATGAGCAGTTCTTC. Its protein reads: CASSGTANPGSYNEQFF.